The table lists the clone carrying this TCR beta chain with many counts. Its antigen is not known. V lost 2 bases to trimming and J lost 4 bases, with 14 bases between them. CDR1 is MNHEY, CDR2 SVGEGT, per germline. CDR3 length: 15 amino acids. The entry originates in a study of early T cells in non-severe SARS-CoV-2 infection. Regarding the study as a whole: VDJdb matching favored anti-spike CD8 responses, missing private and CD4 specificities.

TCRdb re-called the 5' RACE reads through MiXCR, storing one row per CDR3 protein. The sample yields approximately 79,000 distinct CDR3 sequences, around 13% seen once. The TCR was taken from an adult who was a healthcare worker with PCR-confirmed SARS-CoV-2 infection or an uninfected control (not recorded which). The sequencing input was whole blood. This sequence joins TRBV6-2 or TRBV6-3 and TRBJ1-1, with a possible D match to TRBD1 (6 bases). The chain's CDR3 is CASSYPGHPFTEAFF. CDR3 bases: TGTGCCAGCAGTTACCCGGGACACCCATTCACTGAAGCTTTCTTT.